These 18 T cell receptor beta chains share one sample of origin, sequenced in a study of early T cells in non-severe SARS-CoV-2 infection. TCRdb independently ran MiXCR on the 5' RACE reads; one entry per CDR3 protein. The sample lists 35,000 or so distinct CDR3 sequences; about 5% were seen once. The sequenced sample consisted of whole blood. These receptors all stem from an adult who was a healthcare worker with PCR-confirmed SARS-CoV-2 infection or an uninfected control (not recorded which).

The rearrangement uses TRBV12-3 or TRBV12-4 and TRBJ2-1; no definite D call. This CDR3 has 15 amino acids. Trimming removed 6 bases at V and 0 bases at J, with 12 bases between. CDR3 nucleotide sequence: TGTGCCAGCAGACCCTGGTCTAGCTCCTACAATGAGCAGTTCTTC. Residues: CASRPWSSSYNEQFF.

This clonotype was counted only a few times. The chain couples TRBV12-3 or TRBV12-4 to TRBJ1-1; D gene ambiguous. Trimming pared 3 bases from V and 1 base from J, leaving 9 bases between. The CDR3 length is 14 residues. The CDR3, as DNA: TGTGCCAGCAGTTTTCAGGCTAGGAACACTGAAGCTTTCTTT. Its translation: CASSFQARNTEAFF.

This clonotype appeared many times. V gene TRBV6-6 combines with J gene TRBJ1-1; the D gene is possibly TRBD1 (5 bases). The CDR3 covers 14 residues. CDR1 MNHNY and CDR2 SVGAGI come from the germline V gene (reference sequence). Trimming took off 8 bases at V and 1 base at J, with 14 bases between the two ends. The CDR3 spells CASCEQGRNTEAFF. As DNA, the CDR3 is TGTGCCAGCTGTGAGCAGGGACGGAACACTGAAGCTTTCTTT.

This clonotype came up many times. The rearrangement joins TRBV20-1 to TRBJ1-5; D ambiguous. The CDR3 totals 15 residues. Deletions cut 2 bases from V and 2 bases from J, with 13 bases between. Germline V gives CDR1 DFQATT, CDR2 SNEGSKA (reference sequence). CDR3 protein: CSARRPTGGNQPQHF. In nucleotides, the CDR3 is TGCAGTGCTAGAAGGCCGACCGGGGGCAATCAGCCCCAGCATTTT.

Ten or more counts support this clonotype. This chain links TRBV18 with TRBJ1-4; the D is unclear. With 0 bases removed from V and 5 bases from J, the gap between germline ends came to 1 base. The CDR3 totals 12 residues. Germline V CDR1 and CDR2: KGHSH, LQKENI. In DNA, the CDR3 is TGTGCCAGCTCACCACCAAATGAAAAACTGTTTTTT. Amino acid sequence: CASSPPNEKLFF.

As regards this clonotype: Given a much more abundant clone one base away, this may be a read error. The rearrangement joins TRBV24-1 to TRBJ2-3; D is unclear. The length of the CDR3 is 13 residues. The V gene's germline CDR1 is KGHDR and CDR2 SFDVKD. The CDR3 here is CVTSDFSSDTQYF. CDR3 DNA: TGTGTCACCAGTGATTTTAGCTCAGATACGCAGTATTTT.

This clonotype was detected only a few times. The chain has TRBV9 and TRBJ2-5; 10 positions agree with TRBD2. Germline V gene lookup returns CDR1 SGDLS and CDR2 YYNGEE. Trimming at V came to 0 bases and at J to 7 bases, leaving 12 bases not matched to a gene. The CDR3 runs 17 residues. The CDR3 nucleotides read TGTGCCAGCAGCGTAGATGAAACTAGCGGGGTATTAGTGACCCAGTACTTC. Translation: CASSVDETSGVLVTQYF.

This clonotype was recorded at least ten times. V gene TRBV18 combines with J gene TRBJ2-5, with D unresolved. V was pared by 2 bases and J by 0 bases, with 10 bases between. The CDR3 totals 15 residues. CDR1 and CDR2 (germline): KGHSH, LQKENI. CDR3 in DNA: TGTGCCAGCTCACCAACGCCAGGATACCAAGAGACCCAGTACTTC. This sequence encodes CASSPTPGYQETQYF.

This clonotype was recorded many times. The CDR3 loop is CASSPEINWARTEAFF. In nucleotides, the CDR3 is TGTGCCAGCTCACCAGAAATTAATTGGGCGAGGACTGAAGCTTTCTTT. J is TRBJ1-1 and V is TRBV18; D is unclear. V lost 2 bases to trimming and J lost 5 bases, with 18 bases between them. The CDR3 sequence is 16 residues long. CDR1 is KGHSH, CDR2 LQKENI, per germline.

This clonotype was counted ten times or more. This chain joins TRBV7-9 and TRBJ2-1; D perhaps matches TRBD2 (6 bases). Germline CDR1 and CDR2: SEHNR and FQNEAQ (reference sequence). Trimming removed 2 bases at V and 4 bases at J, with 9 bases between. CDR3 length: 14 residues. CDR3 bases: TGTGCCAGCAGCTTATGGGGGGAGTACAATGAGCAGTTCTTC. Its protein product is CASSLWGEYNEQFF.

This clonotype has only a few counts. CDR3 bases: TGCAGTGCTCCGGCCCTTTGGACTAGCGGGGGGGCGTTCACAGATACGCAGTATTTT. It is translated as CSAPALWTSGGAFTDTQYF. V and J are TRBV20-1 and TRBJ2-3; 15 nucleotides align to TRBD2. This CDR3 has 19 amino acids. V was pared by 5 bases and J by 2 bases, with 14 bases of the junction left unmatched. Germline CDR1 DFQATT, CDR2 SNEGSKA (reference sequence).

Many counts were recorded for this clonotype. The chain is built from TRBV3-1 and TRBJ2-6, with 7 bases identical to TRBD1. Per germline, CDR1 LGHDT and CDR2 YNNKEL (reference sequence). The junction had 7 bases not matched to a gene; V was cut back by 5 bases and J by 0 bases. The CDR3 extends over 17 amino acids. The CDR3 DNA reads as TGTGCCAGCAGCGGGGACAGCTCGAGCTCTGGGGCCAACGTCCTGACTTTC. It is translated as CASSGDSSSSGANVLTF.

At least ten counts were recorded for this clonotype. J is TRBJ1-5 and V is TRBV29-1; possibly TRBD1 for D (6 bases). The germline V and J ends were trimmed by 4 bases and 2 bases, with 9 bases remaining between them. CDR3 size: 13 residues. The V gene's germline CDR1 is SQVTM and CDR2 ANQGSEA. The CDR3 coding sequence is TGCAGCGTTGGGAAGGGGGGCAATCAGCCCCAGCATTTT. This gives the protein CSVGKGGNQPQHF. Complete variable domain (other parts from reference TRBV29-1 and TRBJ1-5): SAVISQKPSRDICQRGTSLTIQCQVDSQVTMMFWYRQQPGQSLTLIATANQGSEATYESGFVIDKFPISRPNLTFSTLTVSNMSPEDSSIYLCSVGKGGNQPQHFGDGTRLSIL.

This clonotype was detected a few times. The chain carries TRBV29-1 and TRBJ1-5, with 7 bases lining up with TRBD1. The CDR3 loop spans 12 amino acids. V dropped 4 bases and J dropped 4; count of bases not matched to a gene: 1. In germline, CDR1 is SQVTM, CDR2 ANQGSEA. CDR3: CSVGGQNQPQHF. The CDR3 nucleotides are TGCAGCGTTGGGGGACAGAATCAGCCCCAGCATTTT.

At least ten counts were recorded for this clonotype. The chain combines TRBV6-6 with TRBJ2-7, with TRBD1 matching over 7 bases. Unmatched junction bases numbered 4, after V lost 5 bases and J lost 0 bases. There are 14 residues in the CDR3. In germline, CDR1 is MNHNY, CDR2 SVGAGI (reference sequence). In DNA, the CDR3 is TGTGCCAGCAGTCCACAGGGGCTCTCCTACGAGCAGTACTTC. It encodes CASSPQGLSYEQYF.

This clonotype showed up just a few times. The rearrangement links TRBV7-7 to TRBJ2-3, with D hard to call. The CDR3 spans 15 residues. The germline gives CDR1 SSHAT, CDR2 FNYEAQ (reference sequence). The V and J ends lost 5 bases and 0 bases respectively, with 12 bases between them. CDR3: CASSPIRPSTDTQYF. The CDR3 DNA sequence: TGTGCCAGCAGCCCCATTCGCCCTAGCACAGATACGCAGTATTTT.

This clonotype has at least ten counts. This chain joins TRBV11-1 and TRBJ2-1, with a tentative D call TRBD2 (5 bases). Looked up from germline, CDR1 is SGHAT and CDR2 is FQDESV (reference sequence). The CDR3 covers 15 residues. Trimming cost V 4 bases and J 6 bases, with 16 bases left between them. CDR3: CASSSTLERINEQFF. The CDR3 DNA is TGTGCCAGCAGCTCCACTCTTGAGCGGATCAATGAGCAGTTCTTC.

At least ten counts were recorded for this clonotype. This sequence joins TRBV29-1 and TRBJ2-5, with D perhaps TRBD2 (6 bases). V was cut by 6 bases and J by 4 bases, with 15 bases left in between. CDR3 size: 13 residues. Germline V gives CDR1 SQVTM, CDR2 ANQGSEA. Here the CDR3 reads CSVEGSSGETQYF. CDR3 coding DNA: TGCAGCGTGGAGGGGTCCAGCGGAGAGACCCAGTACTTC.